The next 21 T cell receptor gamma chains were all read from a single sample in a study of gamma delta lymphoproliferative disorders and STAT genes. The receptor sequences were amplified from genomic DNA of peripheral blood mononuclear cells. TCRdb used CATT to re-call clones from the multiplex PCR reads. This sample has around 2,000 gamma-chain clones, with 20% found just once. The specimen was blood. The source is a human donor in good health.

As regards this clone: TCRdb lists the protein of a much larger clone for this DNA, which differs at residue 10, so this is likely a read error; the protein given here is translated from the DNA itself. No J gene call was made, and the V gene is TRGV3. This CDR3 has 12 amino acids. CDR1 is VTNTFY and CDR2 is YDVSTARD in the germline V gene (reference sequence). CDR3 sequence (DNA): TGTGCCACCTGGGACAAGCATTATAAGAACCTCTTT. Amino acid sequence: CATWDKHYKNLF.

Concerning this clone: The protein that TCRdb holds for this DNA derives from a much larger clone and differs from the translated DNA at residue 9, which likely indicates a read error; the protein shown here is translated from the DNA. The chain is built from TRGV4 and TRGJ1 or TRGJ2. TCRdb offers no J gene call, so here the DNA was matched to germline to obtain one. J was trimmed by 8 bases and V by 3 bases; bases with no gene match: 13. From germline, CDR1 is EGSTGY and CDR2 YDSYTSSV. The CDR3 contains 14 residues. CDR3 sequence reads: CATWDSLFGDKKLF. In DNA form, the CDR3 reads TGTGCCACCTGGGATAGTCTGTTTGGGGATAAGAAACTCTTT.

The chain recombines TRGV9 with TRGJ1 or TRGJ2. The J gene is not listed in TCRdb, so it was assigned here from a DNA match to germline. Germline V lookup: CDR1 GITISATS, CDR2 ISYDGTV (reference sequence). Trimming at V came to 1 base and at J to 7 bases, leaving 4 bases not matched to a gene. This CDR3 is built from 12 residues. CDR3 protein: CALWEVSYKKLF. The CDR3 DNA reads TGTGCCTTGTGGGAGGTTTCCTATAAGAAACTCTTT.

In this sample, this clone is medium-sized. This chain links TRGV3 with TRGJ1 or TRGJ2. As TCRdb names no J gene, one was assigned here on the basis of a DNA match to germline. The CDR3 is 14 amino acids. Per germline, CDR1 VTNTFY and CDR2 YDVSTARD (reference sequence). V shed 0 bases and J 11 bases; nucleotides not matched to a gene: 13. In DNA form, the CDR3 reads TGTGCCACCTGGGACAGGTGGCGGCCTAATGAGAAACTCTTT. Protein product: CATWDRWRPNEKLF.

On this clone itself: TCRdb's protein, taken from a much larger clone, differs from this DNA's translation at residue 2, likely owing to a read error; the protein displayed comes from the DNA. V gene TRGV10 combines with J gene TRGJP1. Here the J gene came from matching the DNA to germline, since TCRdb omits it. TRGV10 is classed as an ORF, of uncertain function. This CDR3 comprises 17 residues. The CDR3 DNA follows: TGTACTGCGTGGGTACCCTTGCTCAATACCACTGGTTGGTTCAAGATATTT. Translated: CTAWVPLLNTTGWFKIF.

This chain uses TRGV10 with TRGJ1 or TRGJ2. TCRdb leaves out the J gene; it was filled in here by matching the DNA to germline. TRGV10 is designated an ORF whose function remains uncertain. There are 16 residues in the CDR3. J lost 2 bases, V lost 8 bases, and 16 bases had no gene match. The CDR3 loop reads CAAWEAGGKHYYKKLF. CDR3 DNA: TGTGCTGCGTGGGAGGCGGGGGGGAAACATTATTATAAGAAACTCTTT.

A few counts support this clone. The DNA is omitted, as the CDR3 cannot be located on it reliably, and the CDR3 follows TCRdb's listing. J gene calling gave no result, while the V gene is TRGV3. Counting both end residues, the CDR3 totals 19 amino acids. CDR1 and CDR2 (germline): VTNTFY, YDVSTARD (reference sequence). The CDR3 sequence: CATWDRLNIRNSLAVEQHF.

This clone showed up just a few times. The TCRdb protein comes from a much larger clone and disagrees with this DNA's translation at residue 5, likely due to a read error; the protein given here is derived from the DNA. The V gene is TRGV10, the J gene TRGJ1 or TRGJ2. The J gene comes from matching the DNA to germline here; TCRdb lacks it. TRGV10 is given ORF status, its function remaining uncertain. V dropped 7 bases and J dropped 7; count of bases not matched to a gene: 8. The CDR3 extends over 12 amino acids. The CDR3 reads CAAWYWSYKKLF. The CDR3 DNA reads TGTGCTGCGTGGTATTGGAGCTATAAGAAACTCTTT.

Worth noting for this clone: One base separates it from a far larger clone, so it is likely a read error. Other nucleotide sequences from this sample produce the same CDR3. The chain combines TRGV10 with TRGJP1. Assignment of the J gene here rests on matching the DNA to germline, because TCRdb gives none. TRGV10 is an open reading frame, and its role is uncertain. The CDR3 runs 10 residues. Trimming cost V 12 bases and J 10 bases; bases outside gene matches: 6. The CDR3 region is CAAWDWFKIF. CDR3 in DNA: TGTGCTGCATGGGATTGGTTCAAGATATTT.

This clone is large (0.1 to 1%). It is unclear where the CDR3 begins or ends on the DNA, so no DNA is shown, and the CDR3 is as TCRdb lists it. Other DNA sequences in this sample translate to the same CDR3. The J gene was not called, though the V gene is TRGV11. TRGV11 is designated an ORF whose function remains uncertain. The CDR3 is 19 residues long, counting both termini. The CDR3 loop is CTTVPAGFRVHTTGWFKIF.

This chain uses TRGV4 with TRGJ1 or TRGJ2. Matching the DNA to germline supplied the J gene, which TCRdb does not give. Germline V CDR1 and CDR2: EGSTGY, YDSYTSSV. The CDR3 sequence is 15 residues long. V trimming: 1 base; J trimming: 1 base; junction bases outside the gene matches: 7. CDR3 sequence: CATWDGEKNYYKKLF. CDR3 in DNA: TGTGCCACCTGGGATGGAGAAAAAAATTATTATAAGAAACTCTTT.

In its sample, this clone was seen a few times. The chain employs TRGV4 and TRGJP. TCRdb does not report a J gene; here it was assigned by matching the DNA to germline references. CDR1 EGSTGY and CDR2 YDSYTSSV come from the germline V gene. V dropped 0 bases and J dropped 17; count of bases not matched to a gene: 19. CDR3 length: 18 amino acids. In DNA form, the CDR3 reads TGTGCCACCTGGGATGGGCGGGGCCAAGGGGTTGGGCAAAAAATCAAGGTATTT. Amino acids: CATWDGRGQGVGQKIKVF.

The CDR3 is CATWSNYKKLF. The DNA of the CDR3 is TGTGCCACCTGGTCGAACTATAAGAAACTCTTT. J is TRGJ1 or TRGJ2 and V is TRGV4. Because TCRdb records no J gene, it was assigned here through a match of the DNA to germline. The CDR3 consists of 11 residues. J was trimmed by 7 bases and V by 6 bases; bases with no gene match: 6. CDR1 and CDR2 (germline): EGSTGY, YDSYTSSV.

Points on this clone: This DNA translates differently at residue 10 from the TCRdb protein, which is that of a much larger clone; a read error is likely, and the protein shown is the DNA's own translation. The V gene is given as TRGV2, and no J gene call is available. The CDR3 has 12 amino acids. Germline-derived CDR1 and CDR2 are EGSNGY and YDSYNSKV. CDR3 DNA sequence: TGTGCCACCTGGGACGGGTATTGGATCAGGACGTTT. This codes for CATWDGYWIRTF.

This clone qualifies as medium-sized (0.01 to 0.1%). The gene calls are TRGV5 and TRGJ1 or TRGJ2. TCRdb does not report a J gene; here it was assigned by matching the DNA to germline references. The length of the CDR3 is 14 residues. Unmatched junction bases numbered 12, after V lost 0 bases and J lost 10 bases. CDR1 and CDR2 (germline): VINAFY, YDVSNSKD. Here the CDR3 reads CATWDRPVAEKKLF. CDR3 DNA: TGTGCCACCTGGGACAGGCCGGTGGCCGAAAAGAAACTCTTT.

In this sample, this clone turned up a few times. For this DNA, TCRdb reports the protein of a much larger clone, which diverges at residue 5, most likely from a read error; the protein presented here is translated directly from the DNA. The chain combines TRGV10 with TRGJ1 or TRGJ2. Since TCRdb gives no J gene, matching the DNA to germline was used here to assign it. TRGV10 is known as an ORF, though its function is uncertain. This CDR3 comprises 11 residues. The V gene end was trimmed by 8 bases and the J gene end by 7 bases; junction bases not matched to a gene: 6. Here the CDR3 DNA reads TGTGCTGCGTGGGGTGGCTATAAGAAACTCTTT. This translates into CAAWGGYKKLF.

This clone was observed a handful of times. TCRdb has a much larger clone's protein, which differs at residue 3 from the translation of this DNA, likely because of a read error; what is shown is the protein translated from the DNA. The rearrangement links TRGV4 to TRGJ1 or TRGJ2. TCRdb offers no J gene call, so here the DNA was matched to germline to obtain one. Looked up from germline, CDR1 is EGSTGY and CDR2 is YDSYTSSV. The CDR3 is 12 residues long. CDR3 nucleotide sequence: TGTGCCATCTGGGATGTCGATTATAAGAAACTCTTT. Translating gives CAIWDVDYKKLF.

This clone counts as medium-sized (0.01 to 0.1%). This chain joins TRGV8 and TRGJ1 or TRGJ2. No J gene was available from TCRdb, and it was assigned here by a germline match of the DNA. With V trimmed by 5 bases and J by 2 bases, 3 bases remained unmatched. Germline V gene data show CDR1 as VENAVY and CDR2 as YDSYNSRV. The CDR3 extends over 12 amino acids. CDR3 coding DNA: TGTGCCACCTGGGCCTATTATTATAAGAAACTCTTT. This codes for CATWAYYYKKLF.

Details on this clone: This DNA's translation and the protein TCRdb lists, from a much larger clone, do not match at residue 3, likely due to a read error; the protein shown is translated from the DNA. The rearrangement joins TRGV2 to TRGJ1 or TRGJ2. Here the J gene came from matching the DNA to germline, since TCRdb omits it. Germline V lookup: CDR1 EGSNGY, CDR2 YDSYNSKV. The CDR3 length is 14 residues. This CDR3 reads CAAWDGPNYYKKLF. The CDR3 coding sequence is TGTGCCGCCTGGGACGGTCCGAATTATTATAAGAAACTCTTT.

In regard to this clone: The DNA is omitted, as the CDR3 cannot be located on it reliably, and the CDR3 follows TCRdb's listing. No J gene was named, though the V gene is TRGV9. Looked up from germline, CDR1 is GITISATS and CDR2 is ISYDGTV (reference sequence). Inclusive of both ends, the CDR3 amounts to 19 amino acids. The CDR3 protein is CALWDDFIIRNSLAVEQHF.

As concerns this clone: A read error likely explains why the TCRdb protein, taken from a much larger clone, differs from this DNA's translation at residue 9; the protein shown is translated from the DNA. This chain connects TRGV2 to TRGJ1 or TRGJ2. No J gene was available from TCRdb, and it was assigned here by a germline match of the DNA. Germline CDR1 reads EGSNGY; CDR2 reads YDSYNSKV. The V and J ends lost 0 bases and 0 bases, in that order; junction bases with no gene match: 8. There are 16 residues in the CDR3. CDR3 sequence reads: CATWDGLMANYYKKLF. In DNA, the CDR3 is TGTGCCACCTGGGACGGGCTAATGGCGAATTATTATAAGAAACTCTTT.